These 21 T cell receptor beta chains originate from one sample sequenced in a study of shared clonotypes between healthy human individuals. Positively selected for CCR7, the CD45RO-negative cells used as naive CD8 cells excluded terminally differentiated effector memory CD45RA+ cells. The assay was immunoSEQ multiplex PCR, and TCRdb's table has in-frame clones only and misses some. The sample contains 2 million to 2.5 million clones, 85% to 95% of which appear only once. The sequenced sample was naive CD8+ T cells sorted from blood. All receptors derive from a man in his late teens or twenties in good health.

This chain links TRBV4-3 with TRBJ2-7; a possible D gene is TRBD1 (6 bases). Germline V gene data show CDR1 as LGHNA and CDR2 as YSLEER. The length of the CDR3 is 15 residues. V was pared by 0 bases and J by 0 bases, with 9 bases between. The CDR3: CASSQETGRSYEQYF. The CDR3 DNA sequence: TGCGCCAGCAGCCAAGAAACAGGGCGCTCCTACGAGCAGTACTTC.

The V and J genes are TRBV30 and TRBJ2-2; no clear D. CDR1 is GTSNPN and CDR2 is SVGIG in the germline V gene (reference sequence). The CDR3 covers 12 residues. Trimming stripped 4 bases from V and 5 bases from J, with 8 bases between. CDR3 loop: CAWNFGTGELFF. CDR3 bases: TGTGCCTGGAACTTTGGGACCGGGGAGCTGTTTTTT.

V is TRBV19 and J is TRBJ1-5, with a tentative D call TRBD1 (5 bases). CDR1 and CDR2 (germline): LNHDA, SQIVND (reference sequence). V dropped 9 bases and J dropped 7 bases, with 19 bases sitting between them. The CDR3 covers 14 residues. CDR3 in amino acids: CASTPAGTQQPQHF. The CDR3 DNA sequence: TGTGCCAGCACCCCAGCAGGGACGCAGCAGCCCCAGCATTTT. Full variable domain (rest looked up from reference TRBV19 and TRBJ1-5): DGGITQSPKYLFRKEGQNVTLSCEQNLNHDAMYWYRQDPGQGLRLIYYSQIVNDFQKGDIAEGYSVSREKKESFPLTVTSAQKNPTAFYLCASTPAGTQQPQHFGDGTRLSIL.

The rearrangement links TRBV2 to TRBJ2-2; 10 bases align to TRBD2. The CDR3 sequence is 13 residues long. V lost 11 bases and J lost 6; bases outside the gene matches: 6. CDR1 is SNHLY, CDR2 FYNNEI, per germline. The CDR3 here is CACYGTSAGELFF. CDR3 DNA: TGTGCCTGCTACGGGACTAGCGCCGGGGAGCTGTTTTTT.

A note on this clone: Other DNA sequences in the sample encode the same CDR3. The chain uses TRBV5-1 and TRBJ2-7, with TRBD1 matching over 8 bases. The CDR3 sequence is 14 residues long. The V segment lost 3 bases and the J segment 3 bases; nucleotides outside the gene matches: 5. From germline, CDR1 is SGHRS and CDR2 YFSETQ. CDR3 residues: CASSWGTGGYEQYF. The CDR3 region has the DNA TGCGCCAGCAGCTGGGGGACAGGAGGCTACGAGCAGTACTTC.

This chain connects TRBV4-3 to TRBJ2-7; 10 positions agree with TRBD2. Germline trimming cut 0 bases from V and 3 bases from J; bases unmatched to any gene: 11. The CDR3 covers 18 residues. Germline assignment: CDR1 LGHNA and CDR2 YSLEER. DNA of the CDR3: TGCGCCAGCAGCCAAGATAGGGTGGTAGCGGGAGGTTTCTACGAGCAGTACTTC. It specifies CASSQDRVVAGGFYEQYF.

The chain recombines TRBV5-1 with TRBJ2-1; 10 bases match TRBD2. This CDR3 spans 17 amino acids. V trimming: 3 bases; J trimming: 0 bases; junction bases outside the gene matches: 6. The germline V gene has CDR1 SGHRS and CDR2 YFSETQ. CDR3 amino acids: CASSYGLADPSYNEQFF. The DNA of the CDR3 is TGCGCCAGCAGCTATGGACTAGCGGACCCCTCCTACAATGAGCAGTTCTTC.

This chain connects TRBV13 to TRBJ2-1; 8 bases fit TRBD2. CDR3 length: 15 amino acids. V lost 3 bases and J lost 8; bases outside the gene matches: 9. CDR1 is PRHDT and CDR2 is FYEKMQ in the germline V gene (reference sequence). The CDR3 spells CASSFSGTSTHEQFF. The DNA for the CDR3 is TGTGCCAGCAGCTTCTCCGGGACTAGTACCCATGAGCAGTTCTTC.

The rearrangement joins TRBV10-2 to TRBJ2-3; the match to TRBD2 covers 10 bases. The CDR3 is 15 residues long. Per germline, CDR1 WSHSY and CDR2 SAAADI. V lost 0 bases to trimming and J lost 9 bases; unmatched junction nucleotides: 6. CDR3 DNA: TGCGCCAGCAGTGAGTCAATACTAGCGGGGTACACGCAGTATTTT. Amino acid sequence: CASSESILAGYTQYF.

This clone was found once. The V gene is TRBV30, the J gene TRBJ2-3, with 8 bases aligning to TRBD2. V lost 5 bases to trimming and J lost 5 bases; unmatched junction nucleotides: 12. This CDR3 contains 15 residues. Germline V gives CDR1 GTSNPN, CDR2 SVGIG (reference sequence). CDR3 sequence (DNA): TGTGCCTGGGCAATGACGGGGGGGCCTGGAGATACGCAGTATTTT. Translation gives CAWAMTGGPGDTQYF.

The rearrangement links TRBV7-6 to TRBJ2-7; no clear D gene. Germline V gives CDR1 SGHVS, CDR2 FNYEAQ. CDR3 length equals 13 residues. The V and J ends lost 8 bases and 2 bases respectively, with 13 bases between them. The CDR3 loop reads CASAVGKAYEQYF. DNA for the CDR3: TGTGCCAGCGCCGTGGGCAAAGCCTACGAGCAGTACTTC.

This rearrangement joins TRBV6-5 to TRBJ2-2; no firm D call. The CDR3 contains 13 residues. Trimming left V 0 bases short and J 7 bases short, with 6 bases between. Germline V gene data show CDR1 as MNHEY and CDR2 as SVGAGI. CDR3 sequence reads: CASSYSGYGELFF. DNA for the CDR3: TGTGCCAGCAGTTACTCGGGGTACGGGGAGCTGTTTTTT.

About this clone: At one of its ends the junction is not consistent with the germline gene, which may arise from a read error. CDR3 DNA: TGTACGGAGGGGGACACTGACTTCTACGAGCAGTACTTC. Translation: CTEGDTDFYEQYF. The rearrangement uses TRBV10-1 and TRBJ2-7; the D gene could be TRBD1 or TRBD2 (6 bases each). The V gene's germline CDR1 is WNHNN and CDR2 SYGVQD (reference sequence). This CDR3 has 13 amino acids.

This chain links TRBV6-5 with TRBJ2-3; D is unresolved. Between the trimmed V and J ends, which lost 6 bases and 0 bases, there was a span of 10 bases. Per the germline V gene, CDR1 is MNHEY and CDR2 is SVGAGI. This CDR3 comprises 14 residues. The CDR3 coding sequence is TGTGCCAGCAGATCCCAGCCTAGCACAGATACGCAGTATTTT. Residues: CASRSQPSTDTQYF.

V and J are TRBV27 and TRBJ2-5; D is tentatively TRBD1 or TRBD2 (6 bases each). Germline V CDR1 and CDR2: MNHEY, SMNVEV (reference sequence). The CDR3 covers 17 residues. Trimming removed 6 bases from V and 3 bases from J, with 23 bases in between. Here the CDR3 DNA reads TGTGCCAGCAGCCCATTACTGGGGGGCGCTTCGGAAGAGACCCAGTACTTC. Amino acid sequence: CASSPLLGGASEETQYF.

The rearrangement uses TRBV5-4 and TRBJ2-1; a possible D gene is TRBD2 (6 bases). CDR1 and CDR2 from the germline V gene are SGHNT and YYREEE (reference sequence). The CDR3 has 13 residues. V lost 4 bases and J 6 bases, leaving 11 bases between the germline ends. The CDR3 DNA is TGTGCCAGCAGCCGGGACTGGATCAATGAGCAGTTCTTC. Its translation: CASSRDWINEQFF.

This chain joins TRBV28 and TRBJ2-2, with 7 bases matching TRBD1. There are 12 residues in the CDR3. Losses at the gene ends were 11 bases for V and 7 bases for J; bases not matched to a gene: 7. Germline CDR1 is MDHEN and CDR2 is SYDVKM. The CDR3 coding sequence is TGTGCCCTGCAGGGGGTACTCGGGGAGCTGTTTTTT. Its translation is CALQGVLGELFF.

The V and J genes are TRBV29-1 and TRBJ2-1; TRBD1 agrees at 10 bases. V shed 6 bases, J shed 10 bases, and the junction held 6 bases outside the gene matches. The CDR3 runs 12 residues. Germline V gives CDR1 SQVTM, CDR2 ANQGSEA. The CDR3 reads CSVDRGLREQFF. CDR3 sequence (DNA): TGCAGCGTCGACAGGGGGCTGCGAGAGCAGTTCTTC.

The V gene is TRBV6-5, the J gene TRBJ1-2, with D possibly TRBD1 on 6 matching bases. The CDR3 consists of 14 residues. Germline CDR1 reads MNHEY; CDR2 reads SVGAGI. The V gene lost 5 bases and the J gene lost 7 bases, with 17 bases spanning the gap. DNA for the CDR3: TGTGCCAGCAGTGCTGGATTTTCAGGGGTTGGCTACACCTTC. Translating gives CASSAGFSGVGYTF.

The J gene is TRBJ1-2, the V gene TRBV10-3, with 8 nucleotides matching TRBD1. V was clipped by 8 bases and J by 3 bases; unmatched bases: 2. This CDR3 has 12 amino acids. Germline-derived CDR1 and CDR2 are ENHRY and SYGVKD. The CDR3 loop is CAIQGADYGYTF. In DNA, the CDR3 is TGTGCCATCCAGGGGGCGGACTATGGCTACACCTTC.

The rearrangement links TRBV13 to TRBJ2-2; D gene ambiguous. The CDR3 contains 16 residues. In germline, CDR1 is PRHDT, CDR2 FYEKMQ (reference sequence). V lost 2 bases and J 3 bases, leaving 13 bases between the germline ends. Written as DNA, the CDR3 is TGTGCCAGCAGCTTATCATTGGGGATTTACACCGGGGAGCTGTTTTTT. Amino acid sequence: CASSLSLGIYTGELFF.